One and the same sample provided the 20 T cell receptor beta chains below, sequenced in a study of T cell changes during pregnancy in multiple sclerosis. Repertoires were generated with immunoSEQ multiplex PCR, while TCRdb's copy carries only in-frame clones and drops some. Among around 72,000 clones listed, over 85% were seen once. The sample in question was peripheral blood, obtained in the second trimester of pregnancy. Receptor source: a female donor in good health, enrolled as a control in a pregnancy study.

Remarks on this clone: A read error may account for a junction end that differs from germline. The chain uses TRBV15 and TRBJ2-7, with no clear D. Germline CDR1 and CDR2: LNHNV and YYDKDF (reference sequence). The CDR3 loop spans 12 amino acids. The CDR3 coding sequence is TGTGCCACCAGCAGAGATGAGTCAGCCACTAACTTC. It yields the protein CATSRDESATNF.

The chain carries TRBV7-9 and TRBJ1-4; weak D call: TRBD1 (6 bases). Per the germline V gene, CDR1 is SEHNR and CDR2 is FQNEAQ (reference sequence). The ends were cut back, 1 base at V and 6 bases at J, with 12 bases in the middle. The CDR3 is 15 amino acids. This CDR3 is CASSLVRGIDEKLFF. DNA of the CDR3: TGTGCCAGCAGCTTAGTAAGGGGGATAGATGAAAAACTGTTTTTT.

V gene TRBV30 combines with J gene TRBJ1-4; 9 positions agree with TRBD1. Germline V lookup: CDR1 GTSNPN, CDR2 SVGIG (reference sequence). The V gene end was trimmed by 4 bases and the J gene end by 7 bases; junction bases not matched to a gene: 7. The CDR3 contains 14 residues. CDR3 region: CAWTTGGKVEKLFF. The CDR3 DNA follows: TGTGCCTGGACTACAGGGGGCAAGGTTGAAAAACTGTTTTTT.

This clone appeared a single time. J is TRBJ1-1 and V is TRBV18; D is unclear. The CDR3 is 14 amino acids. V was clipped by 3 bases and J by 1 base, with 9 bases between them. Germline V gene lookup returns CDR1 KGHSH and CDR2 LQKENI. The CDR3 loop reads CASSPASSNTEAFF. DNA of the CDR3: TGTGCCAGCTCACCGGCCAGTTCGAACACTGAAGCTTTCTTT.

The V and J genes are TRBV6-6 and TRBJ1-2; TRBD1 agrees at 11 bases. Germline CDR1 and CDR2: MNHNY and SVGAGI (reference sequence). The CDR3 loop spans 16 amino acids. The V gene end was trimmed by 2 bases and the J gene end by 8 bases; junction bases not matched to a gene: 10. The CDR3 DNA reads as TGTGCCAGCAGTTACGGGGGGGACAGGGGGAGGGGAGGCTACACCTTC. It specifies CASSYGGDRGRGGYTF.

The V call is TRBV15, the J call TRBJ1-3; the D is unclear. The CDR3 runs 15 residues. The germline V gene encodes CDR1 LNHNV and CDR2 YYDKDF (reference sequence). Deletions cut 0 bases from V and 4 bases from J, with 10 bases between. The CDR3 DNA follows: TGTGCCACCAGCAGAGATAGACACCTGGGAAACACCATATATTTT. Protein sequence: CATSRDRHLGNTIYF.

The V call is TRBV7-9, the J call TRBJ2-3; 8 nucleotides match TRBD2. Germline V gene data show CDR1 as SEHNR and CDR2 as FQNEAQ (reference sequence). The CDR3 totals 16 residues. With 4 bases clipped from V and 4 bases from J, the junction kept 10 bases outside the gene matches. CDR3 nucleotides: TGTGCCAGCAGCTACCTAAGCGGGAGAGTTGCAGATACGCAGTATTTT. Its protein product is CASSYLSGRVADTQYF.

The chain has TRBV6-5 and TRBJ1-1; 11 bases are shared with TRBD1. Germline CDR1 MNHEY, CDR2 SVGAGI. The CDR3 loop spans 15 amino acids. V lost 2 bases, J lost 8 bases, and 7 bases stayed unmatched. CDR3 in amino acids: CASSYPGQGVSEAFF. DNA of the CDR3: TGTGCCAGCAGTTACCCGGGACAGGGGGTTTCAGAAGCTTTCTTT.

This chain joins TRBV19 and TRBJ1-1; TRBD1 matches at 9 bases. CDR1 and CDR2 from the germline V gene are LNHDA and SQIVND (reference sequence). Losses at the gene ends were 7 bases for V and 1 base for J; bases not matched to a gene: 13. This CDR3 has 17 residues. This CDR3 reads CASNPNRGQYSNTEAFF. CDR3 nucleotide sequence: TGTGCCAGTAACCCCAACAGGGGGCAGTACTCGAACACTGAAGCTTTCTTT. The full variable domain, completed using reference TRBV19 and TRBJ1-1, is DGGITQSPKYLFRKEGQNVTLSCEQNLNHDAMYWYRQDPGQGLRLIYYSQIVNDFQKGDIAEGYSVSREKKESFPLTVTSAQKNPTAFYLCASNPNRGQYSNTEAFFGQGTRLTVV.

V usage is TRBV9 and J usage is TRBJ1-1; TRBD1 is a possible D gene (5 bases). V lost 3 bases, J lost 10 bases, and 19 bases lay in between. The CDR3 covers 14 residues. The germline V gene has CDR1 SGDLS and CDR2 YYNGEE. The chain's CDR3 is CASSASDSRDRAFF. The DNA for the CDR3 is TGTGCCAGCAGCGCGAGCGACAGCCGAGATAGAGCTTTCTTT.

The chain recombines TRBV15 with TRBJ1-5; D is possibly TRBD1 (5 bases). Trimming took 0 bases from V and 7 from J, leaving 7 bases between them. The CDR3 is 13 residues long. Germline V gene data show CDR1 as LNHNV and CDR2 as YYDKDF (reference sequence). The CDR3: CATSREAGQPQHF. The CDR3 DNA reads as TGTGCCACCAGCAGAGAGGCAGGGCAGCCCCAGCATTTT.

The rearrangement joins TRBV2 to TRBJ1-2; tentative D call: TRBD1 (5 bases). V lost 10 bases and J 5 bases, leaving 20 bases between the germline ends. The CDR3 loop spans 14 amino acids. The germline CDR1 and CDR2 sequences are SNHLY and FYNNEI. The CDR3: CAIPRPDRNYGYTF. In DNA, the CDR3 is TGTGCCATCCCCCGTCCAGACAGAAATTATGGCTACACCTTC.

This sequence joins TRBV27 and TRBJ2-1; TRBD1 matches 10 bases. Trimming removed 3 bases from V and 9 bases from J; junction bases left unmatched: 14. The CDR3 runs 17 residues. Germline CDR1 MNHEY, CDR2 SMNVEV (reference sequence). CDR3 region: CASSFMMETGGLLEQFF. In DNA form, the CDR3 reads TGTGCCAGCAGTTTTATGATGGAGACAGGGGGCCTGCTTGAGCAGTTCTTC.

The chain couples TRBV13 to TRBJ2-5; the D is unclear. Germline loops: CDR1 PRHDT, CDR2 FYEKMQ (reference sequence). V lost 0 bases to trimming and J lost 5 bases, with 7 bases between them. This CDR3 has 13 amino acids. DNA for the CDR3: TGTGCCAGCAGCTTAGGGTTCGGGGAGACCCAGTACTTC. It specifies CASSLGFGETQYF.

V usage is TRBV30 and J usage is TRBJ2-7; D unresolved. The germline CDR1 and CDR2 sequences are GTSNPN and SVGIG (reference sequence). The CDR3 sequence is 13 residues long. Trimming removed 4 bases from V and 3 bases from J, with 13 bases in between. The CDR3 sequence: CAWTLNPIYEQYF. CDR3 coding DNA: TGTGCCTGGACCCTAAACCCCATCTACGAGCAGTACTTC.

In this sample, this clone turned up a few times. The CDR3 is CASSGDTENSPLHF. As DNA, the CDR3 is TGTGCCAGCAGCGGGGACACTGAGAATTCACCCCTCCACTTT. This chain connects TRBV9 to TRBJ1-6; TRBD1 is a possible D gene (6 bases). Germline CDR1 reads SGDLS; CDR2 reads YYNGEE. This CDR3 has 14 residues. V lost 3 bases and J 7 bases, leaving 11 bases between the germline ends.

This sequence joins TRBV7-2 and TRBJ1-2; 8 bases line up with TRBD1. Per germline, CDR1 SGHTA and CDR2 FQGNSA. The junction had 7 bases not matched to a gene; V was cut back by 5 bases and J by 8 bases. CDR3 length: 13 residues. CDR3 nucleotide sequence: TGTGCCAGCAGCGAGGTGACAGGGGTCGGCTACACCTTC. It translates to CASSEVTGVGYTF.

CDR3 residues: CASIGTAYYNEQFF. The CDR3 coding sequence is TGTGCCAGCATCGGGACAGCCTACTACAATGAGCAGTTCTTC. The chain couples TRBV28 to TRBJ2-1; 7 nucleotides agree with TRBD1. CDR3 length: 14 amino acids. Germline CDR1 MDHEN, CDR2 SYDVKM. Unmatched junction bases numbered 6, after V lost 7 bases and J lost 3 bases. Full variable domain (outside the CDR3, taken from reference TRBV28 and TRBJ2-1): DVKVTQSSRYLVKRTGEKVFLECVQDMDHENMFWYRQDPGLGLRLIYFSYDVKMKEKGDIPEGYSVSREKKERFSLILESASTNQTSMYLCASIGTAYYNEQFFGPGTRLTVL.

The chain carries TRBV2 and TRBJ1-5; 8 bases match TRBD1. Germline CDR1 is SNHLY and CDR2 is FYNNEI. The CDR3 loop spans 13 amino acids. The trim removed 6 bases at V and 7 bases at J, leaving 5 bases unmatched. CDR3 DNA sequence: TGTGCCAGCAGCAGGGGGCGTTGGCAGCCCCAGCATTTT. Protein: CASSRGRWQPQHF.

This sequence joins TRBV29-1 and TRBJ2-7; 7 nucleotides match TRBD1. CDR3 length: 12 amino acids. The V and J ends lost 6 bases and 0 bases, in that order; junction bases with no gene match: 2. Germline V lookup: CDR1 SQVTM, CDR2 ANQGSEA. The CDR3 is CSVGQSSYEQYF. The DNA of the CDR3 is TGCAGCGTGGGACAGAGCTCCTACGAGCAGTACTTC.